The present entry profiles one T cell receptor (beta chain) with its context. What it recognizes is unknown. A multiplex PCR was run with 60 Vbeta primers and 13 Jbeta primers. The authors' processing: In a later analysis, some 10 million of approximately 81 million unique beta chains occurred in at least two donors. Clones were read by immunoSEQ multiplex PCR, and TCRdb kept only the in-frame ones, dropping some. Clone size and V and J calls were adopted from that table, with D and trimming inferred from the DNA. The data show around 220,000 clones, about 70% seen once. The sample originates from a study of cytomegalovirus exposure and HLA in healthy donors. Points from the study as a whole: It is likely that the observed cluster of highly shared sequence variants was a sequencing artifact.

This CDR3 is built from 18 residues. The J segment lost 3 bases and the V segment lost 0 bases, leaving 12 bases of the junction unmatched. Germline-derived CDR1 and CDR2 are SGHAT and FQNNGV. What was sequenced was PBMCs. The chain joins TRBV11-2 to TRBJ2-3; 7 positions agree with TRBD1. This receptor was taken from a woman aged 25 to 39 in good health and CMV-seronegative. The CDR3: CASSLDAATGVWTDTQYF. In DNA, the CDR3 is TGTGCCAGCAGCTTAGATGCCGCAACAGGGGTATGGACAGATACGCAGTATTTT.